The text below deals with one T cell receptor beta chain. Clinical history reported by participants formed the basis on which cohorts were assigned. These data come from a study of blood T cell repertoires in COVID-19. Study at large: Researchers got acute and convalescent COVID-19 samples from the United States, Italy and Spain. In each case, the material was cDNA or gDNA derived from T cells, B-cell-depleted T cells, or PBMCs.

The CDR3 has 15 amino acids. The V gene end was trimmed by 1 base and the J gene end by 6 bases; junction bases not matched to a gene: 5. Germline V CDR1 and CDR2: LGHDT, YNNKEL (reference sequence). Source study methods: Counts of nucleated cells, estimated from reference gene primer amplification, were obtained. Produced via immunoSEQ multiplex PCR; TCRdb's table is partial and in-frame only. V and J calls and clone size are copied from that table; D and trimming were computed from the DNA. The sample includes approximately 280,000 clones, 80% to 85% of them seen just once. The sequencing input was PBMCs or T cells enriched from blood (not recorded which). The clonotype was recovered from a man between 35 and 55 years old who had been exposed to COVID-19. The chain combines TRBV3-1 (or the pseudogene TRBV3-2) with TRBJ2-1; 8 nucleotides align to TRBD2. In DNA form, the CDR3 reads TGTGCCAGCAGCCAAGGAATAGCGGGACCCAATGAGCAGTTCTTC. Translating it yields CASSQGIAGPNEQFF.